These 24 T cell receptor beta chains share one sample of origin, sequenced in a study of vaccination and CD4 T cells after COVID-19. With the Oncomine TCR Beta short-read assay, DNA from cultured CD4+ T cells was sequenced. From the PCR reads, TCRdb called clonotypes with MiXCR, one entry per CDR3 protein. The table shows 13,000 or so distinct CDR3 sequences, with roughly 37% occurring only once. Their antigen targets remain unknown. Specified treatment: roughly 11-day PBMC culture with coronavirus spike peptide pools or control peptides (ViraFEST assay). Sequenced: CD4+ T cells from blood, cultured in vitro. These receptors were taken from a human donor who had recovered from COVID-19.

The rearrangement links TRBV20-1 to TRBJ2-2, with D perhaps matching TRBD1 (5 bases). The length of the CDR3 is 14 residues. Between the trimmed V and J ends, which lost 4 bases and 1 base, there was a span of 10 bases. From germline, CDR1 is DFQATT and CDR2 SNEGSKA (reference sequence). CDR3 DNA sequence: TGCAGTGCTAAAAAGGGGCTGAACACCGGGGAGCTGTTTTTT. This encodes CSAKKGLNTGELFF.

This clonotype occurred a few times. CDR3 DNA: TGTGCCAGTACCAAGGACAGAACTTCACCCCTCCACTTT. This translates into CASTKDRTSPLHF. This chain uses TRBV19 with TRBJ1-6; a possible D gene is TRBD1 (6 bases). CDR1 LNHDA and CDR2 SQIVND come from the germline V gene (reference sequence). V lost 7 bases and J lost 9, with 13 bases in between. The CDR3 has 13 amino acids.

Only a few counts were recorded for this clonotype. The chain couples TRBV30 to TRBJ2-3, with D possibly matching TRBD2 (6 bases). The CDR3 covers 13 residues. The ends were cut back, 4 bases at V and 7 bases at J, with 15 bases in the middle. Germline V gives CDR1 GTSNPN, CDR2 SVGIG (reference sequence). The CDR3: CAWTGSYIHTQYF. The CDR3 DNA reads TGTGCCTGGACCGGGAGTTACATCCATACGCAGTATTTT.

This chain connects TRBV4-1 to TRBJ2-7; tentatively, D is TRBD2 (5 bases). Trimming removed 5 bases from V and 3 bases from J, with 8 bases in between. Germline V gives CDR1 MGHRA, CDR2 YSYEKL. This CDR3 spans 12 amino acids. In nucleotides, the CDR3 is TGCGCCAGCAGCGGCGGGCACTACGAGCAGTACTTC. Its protein is CASSGGHYEQYF.

The J gene is TRBJ2-5, the V gene TRBV19, with TRBD1 as a possible D gene (5 bases). The CDR3 covers 15 residues. V lost 3 bases and J 2 bases, leaving 13 bases between the germline ends. The germline V gene has CDR1 LNHDA and CDR2 SQIVND (reference sequence). The CDR3: CASSMTVLRQETQYF. The CDR3 coding sequence is TGTGCCAGTAGTATGACAGTACTCAGACAAGAGACCCAGTACTTC. The entire variable domain, with the rest obtained from reference TRBV19 and TRBJ2-5, is as follows: DGGITQSPKYLFRKEGQNVTLSCEQNLNHDAMYWYRQDPGQGLRLIYYSQIVNDFQKGDIAEGYSVSREKKESFPLTVTSAQKNPTAFYLCASSMTVLRQETQYFGPGTRLLVL.

J is TRBJ1-5 and V is TRBV19; D perhaps matches TRBD1 (5 bases). The V gene's germline CDR1 is LNHDA and CDR2 SQIVND (reference sequence). Trimming removed 5 bases at V and 1 base at J, with 15 bases between. The CDR3 is 16 amino acids. CDR3 sequence: CASSPLPGLSNQPQHF. The CDR3 DNA sequence: TGTGCCAGTAGTCCCTTACCGGGACTCAGCAATCAGCCCCAGCATTTT.

This sequence joins TRBV9 and TRBJ2-6; TRBD1 matches at 7 bases. Germline CDR1 SGDLS, CDR2 YYNGEE. The ends lost 4 bases at V and 0 bases at J; junction bases unmatched: 13. The CDR3 is 19 residues long. DNA for the CDR3: TGTGCCAGCAGCCCGGGACAGAGTATCCTCAGCTCTGGGGCCAACGTCCTGACTTTC. It specifies CASSPGQSILSSGANVLTF.

This clonotype was seen only a few times. V is TRBV30 and J is TRBJ2-3; no clear D. Germline CDR1 and CDR2: GTSNPN and SVGIG (reference sequence). The CDR3 is 12 amino acids. Trimming took off 0 bases at V and 4 bases at J, with 5 bases between the two ends. The CDR3 protein is CAWSVGSDTQYF. The CDR3 DNA is TGTGCCTGGAGTGTTGGGTCAGATACGCAGTATTTT.

The V call is TRBV7-8, the J call TRBJ1-5; D unclear. V dropped 1 base and J dropped 0 bases, with 10 bases sitting between them. The CDR3 is made up of 16 amino acids. Germline CDR1 SGHVS, CDR2 FQNEAQ. The CDR3 sequence: CASSLVSGPSNQPQHF. CDR3 coding DNA: TGTGCCAGCAGCTTAGTTTCCGGACCTAGCAATCAGCCCCAGCATTTT.

The chain couples TRBV11-2 to TRBJ2-7; D perhaps matches TRBD2 (6 bases). Per germline, CDR1 SGHAT and CDR2 FQNNGV. The CDR3 totals 13 residues. The V end was cut by 6 bases, the J end by 7 bases, with 16 bases between. DNA for the CDR3: TGTGCCAGCAGTCAGACTAGACCTTTGGAGCAGTACTTC. Encoded protein: CASSQTRPLEQYF.

This clonotype was detected only a few times. This chain connects TRBV6-5 to TRBJ1-1; the D gene is possibly TRBD1 (6 bases). The CDR3 length is 14 residues. V was clipped by 2 bases and J by 6 bases, with 13 bases between them. The germline V gene encodes CDR1 MNHEY and CDR2 SVGAGI. The CDR3 region is CASSYRPGDPEAFF. CDR3 bases: TGTGCCAGCAGTTACAGGCCAGGGGACCCTGAAGCTTTCTTT.

CDR3 nucleotides: TGTGCCAGCTCACCCATCGGTTCCTACGAGCAGTACTTC. It encodes CASSPIGSYEQYF. The rearrangement uses TRBV18 and TRBJ2-7; unclear D gene. Trimming cost V 3 bases and J 1 base, with 7 bases left between them. This CDR3 is 13 amino acids long. The germline CDR1 and CDR2 sequences are KGHSH and LQKENI.

The V gene is TRBV5-5, the J gene TRBJ2-2, with 8 bases identical to TRBD2. The V segment lost 0 bases and the J segment 0 bases; nucleotides outside the gene matches: 7. The CDR3 is made up of 18 amino acids. The germline CDR1 and CDR2 sequences are SGHKS and YYEKEE (reference sequence). CDR3 DNA sequence: TGTGCCAGCAGCTTGGTGCGGGGGGCTGGGGCGAACACCGGGGAGCTGTTTTTT. Its translation: CASSLVRGAGANTGELFF.

The gene calls are TRBV30 and TRBJ2-7; 8 positions match TRBD2. The CDR3 has 16 amino acids. The V and J ends lost 2 bases and 5 bases, in that order; junction bases with no gene match: 14. In germline, CDR1 is GTSNPN, CDR2 SVGIG (reference sequence). The CDR3: CAWSSPGGAPQDEQYF. The CDR3 DNA reads TGTGCCTGGAGTTCACCGGGGGGGGCCCCTCAGGACGAGCAGTACTTC.

This clonotype occurred a few times. The V gene is TRBV5-1, the J gene TRBJ1-5; TRBD1 matches at 7 bases. The CDR3 has 15 residues. The germline CDR1 and CDR2 sequences are SGHRS and YFSETQ. The trim removed 3 bases at V and 2 bases at J, leaving 5 bases unmatched. CDR3 in DNA: TGCGCCAGCAGCTCGGACGGACAGGGCAATCAGCCCCAGCATTTT. The encoded protein is CASSSDGQGNQPQHF.

Only a few counts were recorded for this clonotype. Compared with germline, one end of the junction differs, possibly owing to a read error. The CDR3 DNA reads as TGTGCCAGCCGTAGCGGGAGGACCAGGATTCACTTC. Protein product: CASRSGRTRIHF. The chain joins TRBV6-1 to TRBJ2-7, with 10 positions matching TRBD2. The germline V gene encodes CDR1 MNHNS and CDR2 SASEGT. CDR3 length: 12 amino acids.

This clonotype was detected only a few times. V is TRBV25-1 and J is TRBJ2-2; TRBD1 might be the D (6 bases). This CDR3 is 16 amino acids long. Germline CDR1 reads MGHDK; CDR2 reads SYGVNS. Trimming stripped 2 bases from V and 0 bases from J, with 10 bases between. CDR3 sequence: CASSEGTLANTGELFF. DNA of the CDR3: TGTGCCAGCAGTGAAGGGACACTGGCGAACACCGGGGAGCTGTTTTTT.

The rearrangement links TRBV6-1 to TRBJ1-2, with D possibly matching TRBD1 (6 bases). CDR3 size: 15 residues. V dropped 7 bases and J dropped 4 bases, with 19 bases sitting between them. Germline lookup yields CDR1 MNHNS and CDR2 SASEGT. CDR3 DNA: TGTGCCAGCACCCCCGCGGGAGGGGGAATCTATGGCTACACCTTC. Protein: CASTPAGGGIYGYTF.

The chain carries TRBV28 and TRBJ2-2; D call uncertain. The V end lost 8 bases, the J end lost 6 bases, and 10 bases lay between the germline ends. The CDR3 contains 12 residues. The germline gives CDR1 MDHEN, CDR2 SYDVKM. This CDR3 reads CASGRLSGELFF. CDR3 nucleotides: TGTGCCAGCGGCCGTCTGTCCGGGGAGCTGTTTTTT.

The V gene is TRBV29-1, the J gene TRBJ1-1; unclear D gene. Trimming took 0 bases from V and 5 from J, leaving 10 bases between them. Germline-derived CDR1 and CDR2 are SQVTM and ANQGSEA. This CDR3 spans 13 amino acids. The CDR3 DNA is TGCAGCGTTGAAGACCACCTACGGACTGAAGCTTTCTTT. Protein sequence: CSVEDHLRTEAFF.

The chain carries TRBV7-8 and TRBJ2-5; D is unresolved. Germline V gene data show CDR1 as SGHVS and CDR2 as FQNEAQ. Trimming stripped 0 bases from V and 2 bases from J, with 4 bases between. The CDR3 loop spans 13 amino acids. The CDR3 nucleotides are TGTGCCAGCAGCTTAGCGACACAAGAGACCCAGTACTTC. It specifies CASSLATQETQYF.

The gene calls are TRBV12-3 or TRBV12-4 and TRBJ2-7; D not certain. The CDR3 totals 13 residues. V was cut by 3 bases and J by 1 base, with 7 bases left in between. The CDR3 nucleotides read TGTGCCAGCAGTTTCTCAGATTCCTACGAGCAGTACTTC. Its protein product is CASSFSDSYEQYF.

The rearrangement joins TRBV28 to TRBJ1-5; 7 bases map to TRBD1. CDR3 length: 16 residues. With 5 bases clipped from V and 12 bases from J, the junction kept 19 bases outside the gene matches. Per germline, CDR1 MDHEN and CDR2 SYDVKM. CDR3 in DNA: TGTGCCAGCAGTATAAACCTGATCCGGGGACAGAAAGGCCAGCATTTT. The encoded protein is CASSINLIRGQKGQHF.

The sample holds one count of this clonotype. V is TRBV2 and J is TRBJ1-3; tentatively, D is TRBD1 (6 bases). CDR1 SNHLY and CDR2 FYNNEI come from the germline V gene. The CDR3 loop spans 15 amino acids. The V and J ends lost 6 bases and 2 bases respectively, with 14 bases between them. The CDR3, as DNA: TGTGCCAGCAGCCGACACGGACAGACTGGAAACACCATATATTTT. Translated, it gives CASSRHGQTGNTIYF. The variable domain in full, with the rest retrieved from reference TRBV2 and TRBJ1-3, is EPEVTQTPSHQVTQMGQEVILRCVPISNHLYFYWYRQILGQKVEFLVSFYNNEISEKSEIFDDQFSVERPDGSNFTLKIRSTKLEDSAMYFCASSRHGQTGNTIYFGEGSWLTVV.